This T cell receptor (beta chain) was identified during a study of neurological immune-mediated disorders. TCRdb analysed the 5' RACE reads with MiXCR anew, one entry per CDR3 protein. The sample yields around 50,000 distinct CDR3 sequences, roughly 15% seen once. Unsorted libraries used 2 million PBMCs kept at -80 degrees C. Trimming stripped 4 bases from V and 6 bases from J, with 13 bases between. Germline loops: CDR1 SQVTM, CDR2 ANQGSEA. The length of the CDR3 is 13 residues. This clonotype was found many times. This TCR came from a man in his 60s in good health. The sample was PBMCs. The gene calls are TRBV29-1 and TRBJ1-5; D remains ambiguous. The CDR3 is CSVAVALGQPQHF. Written as DNA, the CDR3 is TGCAGCGTTGCGGTGGCCTTAGGTCAGCCCCAGCATTTT.